The rows below give T cell receptor beta chains drawn from one sample of a study of T cell responses to AZD1222 COVID-19 vaccine. TCRdb keeps only in-frame clones here, not all; method: immunoSEQ multiplex PCR. The sample lists about 120,000 clones; more than 80% were seen once. Sequenced material: peripheral blood, taken on day 0 of AZD1222 vaccination. The source of these receptors is an adult in good health. The CDR3 runs from the conserved cysteine through the conserved F or W. A D gene is named only where the DNA matches it firmly. Expanded clones are given a class, and other clones once, few, many or no size at all.

TRBD2	TRBJ2-4	TRBV5-6	-	TGTGCCAGCAGCCCTGGGACTAGCGGAGCCAAAAACATTCAGTACTTC	CASSPGTSGAKNIQYF
-	TRBJ1-2	TRBV9	-	TGTGCCAGCAGCGTAGTGCCCGGGGACGAGGGCTACGCCTTC	CASSVVPGDEGYAF
-	TRBJ2-4	TRBV11-3	-	TGTGCCAGCAGAGGAGGCGACTACCGATTTACCAAAAACATTCAGTACTTC	CASRGGDYRFTKNIQYF
TRBD1	TRBJ2-1	TRBV9	-	TGTGCCAGCAGCTTTCTGGACAGGGCGGAAGAGCAGTTCTTC	CASSFLDRAEEQFF
TRBD1	TRBJ1-2	TRBV20-1	-	TGCAGTGCTAGTACAGGGGGCTATGGCTACACCTTC	CSASTGGYGYTF
TRBD2	TRBJ2-2	TRBV24-1	-	TGTGCCACCAGTGGCGTAGCGGGAGGTATTTTTACGGGGGAGCTGTTTTTT	CATSGVAGGIFTGELFF
TRBD2	TRBJ2-7	TRBV29-1	-	TGCAGCGTTGAAGTGAGCACTAGCGGGAGGGCCATTTCCTACGAGCAGTACTTC	CSVEVSTSGRAISYEQYF
-	TRBJ1-1	TRBV29-1	few	TGCAGCGTTCGCCCAGGGTTAAGCACTGAAGCTTTCTTT	CSVRPGLSTEAFF
TRBD1	TRBJ1-4	TRBV2	-	TGTGCCAGCAGATTAAGCGGGACAGCTAATGAAAAACTGTTTTTT	CASRLSGTANEKLFF
-	TRBJ2-7	TRBV5-6	-	TGTGCCAGCAGCTTCCCGTCTGGGTACGAGCAGTACTTC	CASSFPSGYEQYF
-	TRBJ2-1	TRBV13	-	TGTGCCAGCAGCTTAGATGGGCCTACCAATGAGCAGTTCTTC	CASSLDGPTNEQFF
-	TRBJ2-5	TRBV29-1	-	TGCAGCGTGCGCGGTAGGATGGGTGAGACCCAGTACTTC	CSVRGRMGETQYF
-	TRBJ2-3	TRBV24-1	-	TGTGCCACCAGTGATATCCGGGGTTCAAATACGCAGTATTTT	CATSDIRGSNTQYF
-	TRBJ1-5	TRBV10-3	-	TGTGCCATCAGCACAGGTAATCAGCCCCAGCATTTT	CAISTGNQPQHF
TRBD1	TRBJ2-2	TRBV24-1	-	TGTGCCAGCAGAAAGGGGGCGGTCGGGGAGCTGTTTTTT	CASRKGAVGELFF
-	TRBJ2-3	TRBV3-1/TRBV3-2	-	TGTGCCAGCGGGACCCGAGTGAGGGCCACAGATACGCAGTATTTT	CASGTRVRATDTQYF
-	TRBJ1-4	TRBV27	-	TGTGCCAGCAGTTTACGTGGGCAGGGATCTAATGAAAAACTGTTTTTT	CASSLRGQGSNEKLFF
TRBD1	TRBJ1-4	TRBV4-1	-	TGCGCCAGCAGCCTTACGACAGGGTGGCAGGGAAAACTGTTTTTT	CASSLTTGWQGKLFF
TRBD1	TRBJ2-7	TRBV6-2/TRBV6-3	-	TGTGCCAGCAGTCTCGGGACAGGGGTCTTCGAGCAGTACTTC	CASSLGTGVFEQYF
-	TRBJ1-1	TRBV28	-	TGTGCCAGCAGCCCGGGCGACACGGGGAACACTGAAGCTTTCTTT	CASSPGDTGNTEAFF
TRBD1	TRBJ2-5	TRBV6-5	-	TGTGCCAGCAGTTACTCGGGGGCTGACAGGGTTGAGACCCAGTACTTC	CASSYSGADRVETQYF
TRBD1	TRBJ1-1	TRBV10-3	-	TGTGCCATCAGTGAGTCGACAGGGGGAGTAGTCACTGAAGCTTTCTTT	CAISESTGGVVTEAFF
-	TRBJ2-2	TRBV7-6	-	TGTGCCAGCAGCTTACCAGCGGTAAAGGAGGACACCGGGGAGCTGTTTTTT	CASSLPAVKEDTGELFF
TRBD1	TRBJ1-5	TRBV6-1	-	TGTGCCAGCAGTGATCCCGACAGGGGAAGCAATCAGCCCCAGCATTTT	CASSDPDRGSNQPQHF